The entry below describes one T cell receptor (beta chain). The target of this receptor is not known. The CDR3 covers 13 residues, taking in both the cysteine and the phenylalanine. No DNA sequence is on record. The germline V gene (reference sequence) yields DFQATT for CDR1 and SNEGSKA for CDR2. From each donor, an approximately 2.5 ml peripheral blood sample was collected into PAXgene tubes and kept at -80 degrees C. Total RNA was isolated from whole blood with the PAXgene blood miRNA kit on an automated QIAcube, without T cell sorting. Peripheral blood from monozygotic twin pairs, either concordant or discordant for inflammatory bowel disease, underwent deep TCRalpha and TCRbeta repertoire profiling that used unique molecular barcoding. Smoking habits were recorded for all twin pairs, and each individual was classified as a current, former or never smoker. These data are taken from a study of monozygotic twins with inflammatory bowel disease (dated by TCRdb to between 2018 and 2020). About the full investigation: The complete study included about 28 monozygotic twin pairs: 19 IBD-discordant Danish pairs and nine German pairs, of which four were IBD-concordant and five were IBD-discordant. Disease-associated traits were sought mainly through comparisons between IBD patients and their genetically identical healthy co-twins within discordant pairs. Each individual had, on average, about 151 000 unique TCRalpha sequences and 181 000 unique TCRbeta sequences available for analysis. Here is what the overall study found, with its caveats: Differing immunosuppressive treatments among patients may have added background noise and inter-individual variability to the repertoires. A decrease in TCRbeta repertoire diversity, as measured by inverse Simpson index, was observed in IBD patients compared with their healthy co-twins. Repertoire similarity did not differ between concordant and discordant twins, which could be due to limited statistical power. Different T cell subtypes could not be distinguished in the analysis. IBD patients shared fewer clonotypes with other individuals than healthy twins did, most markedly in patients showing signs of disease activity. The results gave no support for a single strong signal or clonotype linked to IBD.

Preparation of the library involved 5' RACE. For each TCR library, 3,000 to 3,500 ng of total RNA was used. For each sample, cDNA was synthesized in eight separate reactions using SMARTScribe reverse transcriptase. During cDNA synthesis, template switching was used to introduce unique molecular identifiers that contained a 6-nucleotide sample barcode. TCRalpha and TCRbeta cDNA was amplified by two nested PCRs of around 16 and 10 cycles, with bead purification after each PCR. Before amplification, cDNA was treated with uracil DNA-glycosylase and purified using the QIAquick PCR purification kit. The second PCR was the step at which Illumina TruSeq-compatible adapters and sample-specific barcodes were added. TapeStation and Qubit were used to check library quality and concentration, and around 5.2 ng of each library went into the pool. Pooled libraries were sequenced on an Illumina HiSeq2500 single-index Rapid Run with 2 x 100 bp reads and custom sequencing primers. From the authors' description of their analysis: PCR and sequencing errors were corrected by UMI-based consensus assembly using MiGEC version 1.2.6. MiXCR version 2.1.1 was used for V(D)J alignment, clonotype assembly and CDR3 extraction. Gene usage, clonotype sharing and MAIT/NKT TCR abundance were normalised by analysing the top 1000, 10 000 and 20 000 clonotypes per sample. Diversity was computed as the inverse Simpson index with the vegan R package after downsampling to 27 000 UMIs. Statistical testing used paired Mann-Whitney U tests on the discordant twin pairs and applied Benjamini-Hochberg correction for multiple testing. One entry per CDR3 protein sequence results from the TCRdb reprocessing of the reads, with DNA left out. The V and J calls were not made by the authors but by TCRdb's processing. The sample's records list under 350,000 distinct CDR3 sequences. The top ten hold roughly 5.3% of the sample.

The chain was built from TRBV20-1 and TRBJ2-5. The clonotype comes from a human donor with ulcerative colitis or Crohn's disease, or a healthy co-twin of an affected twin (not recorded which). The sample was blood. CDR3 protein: CSAEGRGQETQYF.